This is a list of T cell receptor beta chains from one sample in a study of blood T cell repertoires in COVID-19. Produced via immunoSEQ multiplex PCR; TCRdb's table is partial and in-frame only. The sample lists around 190,000 clones, roughly four fifths seen once, with around 8% in the top ten. The sequencing input was peripheral blood. The receptors originated from a woman in her 70s with COVID-19, enrolled during active disease. CDR3s include the opening cysteine and the closing phenylalanine or tryptophan. The order of the fields is CDR3 protein, CDR3 DNA, V gene, D gene, J gene, CDR3 length, clone size. The D gene is left open where the match is weak. Rows may omit the clone size; those that give it use once, few, many or a size class.

CDR3aa: CASSVDGQGNYEQYF; CDR3nt: TGTGCCAGCAGCGTAGACGGACAGGGAAATTACGAGCAGTACTTC; v_gene: TRBV9; d_gene: TRBD1; j_gene: TRBJ2-7; len: 15; abundance: NA
CDR3aa: CASGSITGANVLTF; CDR3nt: TGTGCCAGCGGCTCGATTACTGGGGCCAACGTCCTGACTTTC; v_gene: TRBV2; d_gene: NA; j_gene: TRBJ2-6; len: 14; abundance: NA
CDR3aa: CASTPGGNTEAFF; CDR3nt: TGCGCCAGCACCCCAGGGGGGAACACTGAAGCTTTCTTT; v_gene: TRBV10-1; d_gene: TRBD1; j_gene: TRBJ1-1; len: 13; abundance: NA
CDR3aa: CASSPLGPGHYEQYF; CDR3nt: TGTGCCAGCTCACCATTAGGTCCGGGACACTACGAGCAGTACTTC; v_gene: TRBV18; d_gene: NA; j_gene: TRBJ2-7; len: 15; abundance: NA
CDR3aa: CASSLRRSSYEQYF; CDR3nt: TGTGCCAGCAGCCTTAGGAGGAGCTCCTACGAGCAGTACTTC; v_gene: TRBV28; d_gene: NA; j_gene: TRBJ2-7; len: 14; abundance: NA
CDR3aa: CASSSGQGAIGSYNEQFF; CDR3nt: TGTGCCAGCAGCTCGGGACAGGGGGCGATAGGCTCCTACAATGAGCAGTTCTTC; v_gene: TRBV5-8; d_gene: TRBD1; j_gene: TRBJ2-1; len: 18; abundance: NA
CDR3aa: CASSQRGDNEQFF; CDR3nt: TGTGCCAGCAGCCAAAGGGGTGACAATGAGCAGTTCTTC; v_gene: TRBV3-1/TRBV3-2; d_gene: NA; j_gene: TRBJ2-1; len: 13; abundance: NA
CDR3aa: CASSPRGIAGGNEQFF; CDR3nt: TGTGCCAGCAGCCCTCGGGGGATAGCGGGAGGTAATGAGCAGTTCTTC; v_gene: TRBV9; d_gene: TRBD2; j_gene: TRBJ2-1; len: 16; abundance: NA
CDR3aa: CASSPRGGTVLATNEKLFF; CDR3nt: TGTGCCAGCAGCCCGCGCGGTGGGACAGTCCTTGCAACTAATGAAAAACTGTTTTTT; v_gene: TRBV3-1/TRBV3-2; d_gene: TRBD1; j_gene: TRBJ1-4; len: 19; abundance: NA
CDR3aa: CASSPRTGGASPPGPTF; CDR3nt: TGCGCCAGCAGCCCCCGGACAGGGGGCGCCTCCCCTCCGGGGCCAACTTTC; v_gene: TRBV5-1; d_gene: TRBD1; j_gene: TRBJ2-6; len: 17; abundance: NA
CDR3aa: CASSLVVSGNTIYF; CDR3nt: TGTGCCAGCAGCCTAGTAGTTTCTGGAAACACCATATATTTT; v_gene: TRBV7-8; d_gene: NA; j_gene: TRBJ1-3; len: 14; abundance: NA
CDR3aa: CASSLATSGVTYEQYF; CDR3nt: TGTGCCAGCAGCTTAGCGACTAGCGGGGTAACCTACGAGCAGTACTTC; v_gene: TRBV7-2; d_gene: TRBD2; j_gene: TRBJ2-7; len: 16; abundance: few
CDR3aa: CASSPGDRGLTGELFF; CDR3nt: TGTGCCAGCAGCCCAGGGGACAGGGGTCTAACCGGGGAGCTGTTTTTT; v_gene: TRBV28; d_gene: TRBD1; j_gene: TRBJ2-2; len: 16; abundance: NA
CDR3aa: CASSVGDSGANVLTF; CDR3nt: TGTGCCAGCAGCGTAGGCGACTCTGGGGCCAACGTCCTGACTTTC; v_gene: TRBV9; d_gene: NA; j_gene: TRBJ2-6; len: 15; abundance: NA
CDR3aa: CASSPGQLYEQYF; CDR3nt: TGTGCCAGCAGCCCGGGACAGCTTTACGAGCAGTACTTC; v_gene: TRBV7-2; d_gene: TRBD1; j_gene: TRBJ2-7; len: 13; abundance: NA
CDR3aa: CASKRSGSGEQYF; CDR3nt: TGTGCCAGCAAAAGGAGCGGGAGTGGTGAGCAGTACTTC; v_gene: TRBV28; d_gene: TRBD2; j_gene: TRBJ2-7; len: 13; abundance: NA
CDR3aa: CASSLLGDEQFF; CDR3nt: TGTGCCAGCAGCCTCTTAGGGGATGAGCAGTTCTTC; v_gene: TRBV7-8; d_gene: NA; j_gene: TRBJ2-1; len: 12; abundance: NA
CDR3aa: CASSVATSGTDTQYF; CDR3nt: TGTGCCAGCAGTGTAGCGACTAGCGGAACAGATACGCAGTATTTT; v_gene: TRBV25-1; d_gene: TRBD2; j_gene: TRBJ2-3; len: 15; abundance: NA
CDR3aa: CASSSTGKGEKLFF; CDR3nt: TGTGCCAGCAGTTCAACAGGGAAAGGTGAAAAACTGTTTTTT; v_gene: TRBV7-9; d_gene: NA; j_gene: TRBJ1-4; len: 14; abundance: NA
CDR3aa: CSASRGFETQYF; CDR3nt: TGCAGTGCTAGTCGCGGGTTTGAGACCCAGTACTTC; v_gene: TRBV20-1; d_gene: NA; j_gene: TRBJ2-5; len: 12; abundance: NA
CDR3aa: CASSYSSRFSSGTGGSYEQYF; CDR3nt: TGTGCCAGCAGTTACTCGAGTCGTTTTAGTTCCGGCACAGGGGGCTCCTACGAGCAGTACTTC; v_gene: TRBV6-2/TRBV6-3; d_gene: TRBD1; j_gene: TRBJ2-7; len: 21; abundance: NA
CDR3aa: CASSPRGDSNNEAFF; CDR3nt: TGTGCCAGCTCACCCCGCGGGGACAGCAATAATGAAGCTTTCTTT; v_gene: TRBV18; d_gene: TRBD1; j_gene: TRBJ1-1; len: 15; abundance: NA
CDR3aa: CARLPLSYEQYF; CDR3nt: TGTGCCAGACTCCCCCTCTCCTACGAGCAGTACTTC; v_gene: TRBV12-3/TRBV12-4; d_gene: NA; j_gene: TRBJ2-7; len: 12; abundance: NA
CDR3aa: CASSFGLAVDEQYF; CDR3nt: TGTGCCAGCAGCTTTGGACTAGCCGTCGACGAGCAGTACTTC; v_gene: TRBV7-2; d_gene: TRBD2; j_gene: TRBJ2-7; len: 14; abundance: NA
CDR3aa: CATSDRGLVGQHNEQFF; CDR3nt: TGTGCCACCAGTGACCGCGGACTAGTCGGGCAACACAATGAGCAGTTCTTC; v_gene: TRBV24-1; d_gene: TRBD2; j_gene: TRBJ2-1; len: 17; abundance: NA
CDR3aa: CASSLGQGQGETQYF; CDR3nt: TGTGCCAGCAGCTTAGGACAGGGACAAGGAGAGACCCAGTACTTC; v_gene: TRBV11-2; d_gene: TRBD1; j_gene: TRBJ2-5; len: 15; abundance: once
CDR3aa: CASSIGQRNTEAFF; CDR3nt: TGTGCCAGCAGCATAGGACAGCGGAACACTGAAGCTTTCTTT; v_gene: TRBV11-2; d_gene: NA; j_gene: TRBJ1-1; len: 14; abundance: NA
CDR3aa: CASSEEAGGRYNEQFF; CDR3nt: TGTGCCAGCAGTGAAGAGGCGGGAGGACGATACAATGAGCAGTTCTTC; v_gene: TRBV2; d_gene: TRBD2; j_gene: TRBJ2-1; len: 16; abundance: few
CDR3aa: CASSPTKRKRDNEQFF; CDR3nt: TGTGCCAGCAGTCCCACTAAGCGGAAGAGGGACAATGAGCAGTTCTTC; v_gene: TRBV7-9; d_gene: NA; j_gene: TRBJ2-1; len: 16; abundance: NA
CDR3aa: CAWDKGVRYTDTQYF; CDR3nt: TGTGCCTGGGATAAGGGGGTTAGGTACACAGATACGCAGTATTTT; v_gene: TRBV30; d_gene: NA; j_gene: TRBJ2-3; len: 15; abundance: NA
CDR3aa: CASSLVVTNTGELFF; CDR3nt: TGCGCCAGCAGCTTGGTTGTCACGAACACCGGGGAGCTGTTTTTT; v_gene: TRBV5-1; d_gene: NA; j_gene: TRBJ2-2; len: 15; abundance: NA
CDR3aa: CASSQDSRGLSGNTIYF; CDR3nt: TGTGCCAGCAGCCAAGATAGTAGGGGCCTCTCTGGAAACACCATATATTTT; v_gene: TRBV3-1/TRBV3-2; d_gene: NA; j_gene: TRBJ1-3; len: 17; abundance: once
CDR3aa: CASSRDSRNYGYTF; CDR3nt: TGTGCCAGCAGCCGGGACAGCCGGAACTATGGCTACACCTTC; v_gene: TRBV5-6; d_gene: TRBD1; j_gene: TRBJ1-2; len: 14; abundance: NA
CDR3aa: CATRARGQVPGYTF; CDR3nt: TGTGCCACCAGAGCACGGGGACAGGTGCCGGGCTACACCTTC; v_gene: TRBV15; d_gene: TRBD1; j_gene: TRBJ1-2; len: 14; abundance: NA
CDR3aa: CASSLGTGISYEQYF; CDR3nt: TGTGCCAGCAGCTTAGGGACAGGGATCTCCTACGAGCAGTACTTC; v_gene: TRBV7-9; d_gene: TRBD1; j_gene: TRBJ2-7; len: 15; abundance: NA
CDR3aa: CASSQDLNYPDTQYF; CDR3nt: TGCGCCAGCAGCCAAGATCTTAACTACCCGGATACGCAGTATTTT; v_gene: TRBV4-3; d_gene: NA; j_gene: TRBJ2-3; len: 15; abundance: NA
CDR3aa: CASRDNLDEKLFF; CDR3nt: TGTGCCAGCAGGGACAATTTAGATGAAAAACTGTTTTTT; v_gene: TRBV2; d_gene: NA; j_gene: TRBJ1-4; len: 13; abundance: NA
CDR3aa: CASSLMLAEISYEQYF; CDR3nt: TGTGCCAGCAGTTTAATGCTAGCGGAGATAAGCTACGAGCAGTACTTC; v_gene: TRBV28; d_gene: TRBD2; j_gene: TRBJ2-7; len: 16; abundance: NA
CDR3aa: CASSLYGLAGGGDTQYF; CDR3nt: TGTGCCAGCAGTTTATATGGTCTAGCGGGAGGTGGAGATACGCAGTATTTT; v_gene: TRBV28; d_gene: TRBD2; j_gene: TRBJ2-3; len: 17; abundance: NA
CDR3aa: CASSVSGGLGTGANVLTF; CDR3nt: TGTGCCAGCAGCGTCTCGGGGGGACTCGGGACTGGGGCCAACGTCCTGACTTTC; v_gene: TRBV9; d_gene: TRBD2; j_gene: TRBJ2-6; len: 18; abundance: NA
CDR3aa: CASSLSPRETQYF; CDR3nt: TGTGCCAGCAGTTTATCCCCCCGAGAGACCCAGTACTTC; v_gene: TRBV27; d_gene: NA; j_gene: TRBJ2-5; len: 13; abundance: NA
CDR3aa: CASSLVGALDTEAFF; CDR3nt: TGTGCCAGCAGCTTAGTGGGGGCCCTGGACACTGAAGCTTTCTTT; v_gene: TRBV7-2; d_gene: NA; j_gene: TRBJ1-1; len: 15; abundance: NA
CDR3aa: CASSTLSLERGTFLPQHF; CDR3nt: TGTGCCAGTAGTACTCTCTCGTTGGAAAGGGGCACCTTCTTGCCCCAGCATTTT; v_gene: TRBV19; d_gene: NA; j_gene: TRBJ1-5; len: 18; abundance: NA
CDR3aa: CASSSRRPRDSNPNTEAFF; CDR3nt: TGTGCCAGCAGCTCCAGGCGGCCCCGGGACAGCAATCCGAACACTGAAGCTTTCTTT; v_gene: TRBV11-2; d_gene: TRBD1; j_gene: TRBJ1-1; len: 19; abundance: NA
CDR3aa: CASSSEGRRDQPQHF; CDR3nt: TGTGCCAGCAGTTCCGAGGGGAGGAGGGATCAGCCCCAGCATTTT; v_gene: TRBV28; d_gene: NA; j_gene: TRBJ1-5; len: 15; abundance: NA
CDR3aa: CASSRSYNEQFF; CDR3nt: TGTGCCAGCAGCCGCTCCTACAATGAGCAGTTCTTC; v_gene: TRBV27; d_gene: NA; j_gene: TRBJ2-1; len: 12; abundance: NA
CDR3aa: CASSLRAGILTDTQYF; CDR3nt: TGTGCCAGCAGCTTACGGGCAGGGATCCTCACAGATACGCAGTATTTT; v_gene: TRBV5-4; d_gene: NA; j_gene: TRBJ2-3; len: 16; abundance: NA
CDR3aa: CASSPLAPGSGELFF; CDR3nt: TGTGCCAGCTCACCCCTTGCTCCGGGATCCGGGGAGCTGTTTTTT; v_gene: TRBV18; d_gene: NA; j_gene: TRBJ2-2; len: 15; abundance: once
CDR3aa: CASRIRGRTGRSDTQYF; CDR3nt: TGTGCCAGCAGAATCCGGGGTAGGACAGGGAGGTCAGATACGCAGTATTTT; v_gene: TRBV28; d_gene: TRBD1; j_gene: TRBJ2-3; len: 17; abundance: NA
CDR3aa: CATRRRGGDTQYF; CDR3nt: TGTGCCACCCGGCGCCGAGGGGGAGATACGCAGTATTTT; v_gene: TRBV24-1; d_gene: NA; j_gene: TRBJ2-3; len: 13; abundance: once
CDR3aa: CASSDGPGDQPQHF; CDR3nt: TGTGCCAGCAGTGATGGTCCGGGGGATCAGCCCCAGCATTTT; v_gene: TRBV2; d_gene: NA; j_gene: TRBJ1-5; len: 14; abundance: NA
CDR3aa: CASSEGRASFYEQYF; CDR3nt: TGTGCCAGCAGTGAGGGAAGGGCTAGCTTCTACGAGCAGTACTTC; v_gene: TRBV6-1; d_gene: NA; j_gene: TRBJ2-7; len: 15; abundance: once